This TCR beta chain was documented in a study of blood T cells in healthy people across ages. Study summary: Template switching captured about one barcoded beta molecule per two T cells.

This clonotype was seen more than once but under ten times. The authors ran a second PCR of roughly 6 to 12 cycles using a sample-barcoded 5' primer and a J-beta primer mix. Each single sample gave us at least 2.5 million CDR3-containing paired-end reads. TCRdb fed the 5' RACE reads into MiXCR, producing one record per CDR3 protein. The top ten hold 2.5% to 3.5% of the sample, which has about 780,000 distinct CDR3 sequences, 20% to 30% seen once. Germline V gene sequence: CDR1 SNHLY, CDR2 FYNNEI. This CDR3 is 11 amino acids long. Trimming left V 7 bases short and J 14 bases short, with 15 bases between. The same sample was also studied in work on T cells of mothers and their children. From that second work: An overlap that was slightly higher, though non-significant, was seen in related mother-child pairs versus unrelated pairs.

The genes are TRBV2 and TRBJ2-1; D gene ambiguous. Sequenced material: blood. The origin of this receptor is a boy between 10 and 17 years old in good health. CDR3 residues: CASMQSGREFF. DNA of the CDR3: TGTGCCAGCATGCAATCTGGCCGGGAGTTCTTC.